This paragraph reports one TCR beta chain. These data belong to a study of shared clonotypes between healthy human individuals. Generated by immunoSEQ multiplex PCR, the TCRdb table keeps only in-frame clones and is missing some. The sample yields millions of clones, roughly 95% seen once. The sample consisted of naive CD4+ T cells sorted from blood. Subset specified: CD45RA+ positively selected. This receptor was obtained from a man between 18 and 29 years old in good health.

CDR3 loop: CASSSGTSGSSYNEQFF. DNA for the CDR3: TGTGCCAGCAGCTCTGGGACTAGCGGGAGCTCCTACAATGAGCAGTTCTTC. This chain uses TRBV11-2 with TRBJ2-1; 14 bases line up with TRBD2. Germline trimming cut 4 bases from V and 0 bases from J; bases unmatched to any gene: 2. CDR1 and CDR2 (germline): SGHAT, FQNNGV. The CDR3 runs to 17 residues.